The 4 T cell receptor beta chains reported below all come from one sample, sequenced in a study of blood T cell repertoires in COVID-19. Generated by immunoSEQ multiplex PCR, the TCRdb table keeps only in-frame clones and is missing some. The table shows under 200,000 clones, with roughly 87% occurring only once. The specimen was peripheral blood. Receptor source: a man aged 60 to 75 with active or convalescent COVID-19.

The chain carries TRBV4-1 and TRBJ2-1; 8 bases align to TRBD1. Looked up from germline, CDR1 is MGHRA and CDR2 is YSYEKL. Germline trimming cut 6 bases from V and 5 bases from J; bases unmatched to any gene: 9. CDR3 length equals 15 residues. The CDR3 is CASSSDRGFHNEQFF. The CDR3 region has the DNA TGCGCCAGCAGTTCTGACAGGGGCTTCCACAATGAGCAGTTCTTC.

The sample holds a few counts of this clone. The CDR3 DNA reads as TGTGCCAGCAGTTATGCCGGGACAGTCAATCAGCCCCAGCATTTT. Its translation is CASSYAGTVNQPQHF. The V and J genes are TRBV2 and TRBJ1-5, with 7 positions matching TRBD1. This CDR3 is 15 amino acids long. Germline V CDR1 and CDR2: SNHLY, FYNNEI. Losses at the gene ends were 5 bases for V and 3 bases for J; bases not matched to a gene: 7.

The chain links TRBV6-5 to TRBJ2-7; TRBD2 matches 12 bases. The CDR3 runs 16 residues. Losses at the gene ends were 2 bases for V and 0 bases for J; bases not matched to a gene: 2. The germline V gene has CDR1 MNHEY and CDR2 SVGAGI. CDR3 amino acids: CASSYTSGGPSYEQYF. The DNA of the CDR3 is TGTGCCAGCAGTTACACTAGCGGGGGGCCCTCCTACGAGCAGTACTTC.

The chain employs TRBV6-5 and TRBJ1-6; the match to TRBD1 covers 10 bases. The CDR3 has 14 amino acids. The trim removed 6 bases at V and 7 bases at J, leaving 3 bases unmatched. Germline V gene data show CDR1 as MNHEY and CDR2 as SVGAGI. CDR3: CASRVTGGNSPLHF. DNA for the CDR3: TGTGCCAGCAGGGTGACAGGGGGCAATTCACCCCTCCACTTT.